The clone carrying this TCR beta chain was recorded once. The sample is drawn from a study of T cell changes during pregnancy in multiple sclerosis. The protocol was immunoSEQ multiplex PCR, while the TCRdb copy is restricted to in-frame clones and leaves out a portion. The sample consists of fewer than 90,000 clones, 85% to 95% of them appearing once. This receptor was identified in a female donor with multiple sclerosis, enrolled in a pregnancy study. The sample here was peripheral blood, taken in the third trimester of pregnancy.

The CDR3 loop is CASSGRSGTSENNEQFF. CDR3 nucleotides: TGTGCCAGCAGCGGACGATCTGGGACTAGCGAAAACAATGAGCAGTTCTTC. The rearrangement uses TRBV9 and TRBJ2-1; 10 nucleotides agree with TRBD2. The CDR3 totals 17 residues. The germline V gene encodes CDR1 SGDLS and CDR2 YYNGEE. V lost 3 bases to trimming and J lost 5 bases; unmatched junction nucleotides: 11.